These 2 T cell receptor beta chains came from one sample sequenced in a study of T-cell reconstitution after alpha-beta-depleted transplantation in children. The authors prepared the TCRbeta library with unique molecular identifiers. TCRdb recomputed calls from the PCR reads with MiXCR, one row per CDR3 protein. The sample consists of around 960,000 distinct CDR3 sequences, about 29% of them appearing once. The sample consisted of PBMCs, mostly from graft donor cells, taken 360 days after TCRalphabeta/CD19-depleted stem cell transplant. Receptors originate from a boy under two years old who had a stem cell transplant for SCID, so the T cells may come from the graft donor.

The chain links TRBV15 to TRBJ2-7; the D gene is possibly TRBD2 (5 bases). CDR3 length: 15 residues. Germline CDR1 is LNHNV and CDR2 is YYDKDF (reference sequence). Trimming pared 0 bases from V and 3 bases from J, leaving 12 bases between. The CDR3 sequence: CATSRDREGNYEQYF. The CDR3 DNA sequence: TGTGCCACCAGCAGAGATCGGGAAGGCAACTACGAGCAGTACTTC.

This clonotype appeared a few times. The chain links TRBV4-3 to TRBJ2-1; D is unresolved. Germline values: CDR1 LGHNA, CDR2 YSLEER. Trimming left V 4 bases short and J 6 bases short, with 13 bases between. CDR3 length: 14 amino acids. CDR3 bases: TGCGCCAGCAGCCTGGTGGGTCCCGGCAATGAGCAGTTCTTC. As protein: CASSLVGPGNEQFF.